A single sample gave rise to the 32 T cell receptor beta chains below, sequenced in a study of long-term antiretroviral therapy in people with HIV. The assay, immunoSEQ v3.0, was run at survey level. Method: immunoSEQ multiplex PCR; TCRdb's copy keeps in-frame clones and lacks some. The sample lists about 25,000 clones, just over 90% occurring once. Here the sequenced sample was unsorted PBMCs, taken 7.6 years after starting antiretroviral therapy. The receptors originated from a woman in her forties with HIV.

CDR3 region: CASSQEVAGGAIEQFF. In DNA form, the CDR3 reads TGCGCCAGCAGCCAAGAGGTGGCGGGGGGGGCGATTGAGCAGTTCTTC. The chain uses TRBV4-3 and TRBJ2-1; 9 nucleotides match TRBD2. The CDR3 is made up of 16 amino acids. V was pared by 0 bases and J by 9 bases, with 9 bases of the junction left unmatched. Per the germline V gene, CDR1 is LGHNA and CDR2 is YSLEER.

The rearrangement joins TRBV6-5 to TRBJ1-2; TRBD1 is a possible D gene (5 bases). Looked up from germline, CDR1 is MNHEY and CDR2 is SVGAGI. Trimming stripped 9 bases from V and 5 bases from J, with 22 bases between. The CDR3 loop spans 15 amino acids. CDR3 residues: CASTYSGGELYGYTF. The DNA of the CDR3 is TGTGCCAGTACCTACTCGGGGGGTGAATTGTATGGCTACACCTTC.

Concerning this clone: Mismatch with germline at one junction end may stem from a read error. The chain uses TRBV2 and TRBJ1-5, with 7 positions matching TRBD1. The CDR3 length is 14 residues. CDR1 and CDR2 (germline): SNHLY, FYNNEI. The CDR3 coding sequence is TGTGCCAGCAGGGAAGGGACAGCTAATCAGCCCCAGCATTTT. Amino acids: CASREGTANQPQHF.

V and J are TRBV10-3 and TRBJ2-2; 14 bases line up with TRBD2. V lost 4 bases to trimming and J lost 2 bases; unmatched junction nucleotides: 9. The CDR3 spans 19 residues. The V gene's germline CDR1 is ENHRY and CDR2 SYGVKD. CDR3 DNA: TGTGCCATCAGTGGGGGCGGGACTAGCGGGGGCCTAAACACCGGGGAGCTGTTTTTT. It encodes CAISGGGTSGGLNTGELFF.

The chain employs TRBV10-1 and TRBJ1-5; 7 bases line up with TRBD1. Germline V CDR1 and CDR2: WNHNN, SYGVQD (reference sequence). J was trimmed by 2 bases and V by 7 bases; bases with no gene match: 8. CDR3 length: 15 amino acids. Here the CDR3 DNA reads TGCGCCAGCACCCTAAACAGGGGCGGCAATCAGCCCCAGCATTTT. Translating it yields CASTLNRGGNQPQHF.

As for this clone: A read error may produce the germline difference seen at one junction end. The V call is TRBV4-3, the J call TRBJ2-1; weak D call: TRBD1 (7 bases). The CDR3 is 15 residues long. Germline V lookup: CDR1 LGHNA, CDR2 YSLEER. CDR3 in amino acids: CASSQDYQGGNQQFF. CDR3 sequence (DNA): TGCGCCAGCAGCCAAGATTATCAGGGGGGCAATCAGCAGTTCTTC.

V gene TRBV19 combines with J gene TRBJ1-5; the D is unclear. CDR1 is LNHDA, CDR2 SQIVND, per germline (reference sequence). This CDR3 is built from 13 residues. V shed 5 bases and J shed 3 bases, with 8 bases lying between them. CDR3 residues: CASSYDDNQPQHF. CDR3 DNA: TGTGCCAGTAGTTATGATGACAATCAGCCCCAGCATTTT.

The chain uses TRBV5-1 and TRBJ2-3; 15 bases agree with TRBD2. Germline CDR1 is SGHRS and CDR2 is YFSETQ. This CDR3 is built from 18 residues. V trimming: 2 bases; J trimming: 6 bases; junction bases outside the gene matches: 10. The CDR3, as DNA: TGCGCCAGCAGCTTTTTTCCGGGACTAGCGGGGGGTATGGATACGCAGTATTTT. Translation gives CASSFFPGLAGGMDTQYF. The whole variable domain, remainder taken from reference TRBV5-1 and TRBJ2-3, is KAGVTQTPRYLIKTRGQQVTLSCSPISGHRSVSWYQQTPGQGLQFLFEYFSETQRNKGNFPGRFSGRQFSNSRSEMNVSTLELGDSALYLCASSFFPGLAGGMDTQYFGPGTRLTVL.

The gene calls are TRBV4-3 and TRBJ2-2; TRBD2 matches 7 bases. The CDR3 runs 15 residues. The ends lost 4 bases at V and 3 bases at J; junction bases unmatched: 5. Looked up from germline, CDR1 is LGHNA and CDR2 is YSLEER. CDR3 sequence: CASSPEGGDTGELFF. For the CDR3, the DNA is TGCGCCAGCAGCCCTGAGGGAGGGGACACCGGGGAGCTGTTTTTT.

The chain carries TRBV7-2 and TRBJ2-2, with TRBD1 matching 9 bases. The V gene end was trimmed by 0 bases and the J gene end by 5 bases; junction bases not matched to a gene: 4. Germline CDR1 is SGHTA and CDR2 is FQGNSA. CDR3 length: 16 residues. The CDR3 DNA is TGTGCCAGCAGCTTAGCCGGGACAGGGATGACCGGGGAGCTGTTTTTT. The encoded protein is CASSLAGTGMTGELFF.

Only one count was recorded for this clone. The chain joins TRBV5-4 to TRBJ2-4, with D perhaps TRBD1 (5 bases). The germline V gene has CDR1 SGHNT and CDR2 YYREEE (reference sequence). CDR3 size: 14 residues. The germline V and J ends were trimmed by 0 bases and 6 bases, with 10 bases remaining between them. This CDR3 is CASSLEGRVNIQYF. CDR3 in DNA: TGTGCCAGCAGCTTGGAGGGCAGGGTAAACATTCAGTACTTC.

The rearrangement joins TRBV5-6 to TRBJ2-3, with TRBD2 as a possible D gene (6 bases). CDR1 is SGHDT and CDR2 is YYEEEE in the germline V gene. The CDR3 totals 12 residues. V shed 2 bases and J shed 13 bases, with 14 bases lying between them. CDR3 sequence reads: CASSFGTGEEYF. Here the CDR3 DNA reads TGTGCCAGCAGCTTCGGGACTGGGGAGGAGTATTTT.

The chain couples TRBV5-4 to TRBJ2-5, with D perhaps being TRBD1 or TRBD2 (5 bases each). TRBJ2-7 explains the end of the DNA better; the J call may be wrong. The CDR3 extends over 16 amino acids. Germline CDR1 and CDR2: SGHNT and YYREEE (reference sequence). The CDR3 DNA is TGTGCCAGCAGCTTTTGGGGACCCCTGAGCTCCTACGAGCAGTACTTC. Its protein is CASSFWGPLSSYEQYF.

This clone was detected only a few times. The chain's CDR3 is CASEDRGTGELFF. The DNA for the CDR3 is TGTGCCAGCGAGGACAGGGGAACCGGGGAGCTGTTTTTT. The chain carries TRBV6-6 and TRBJ2-2; TRBD1 agrees at 9 bases. CDR3 length: 13 residues. The ends lost 8 bases at V and 5 bases at J; junction bases unmatched: 3. Germline CDR1 MNHNY, CDR2 SVGAGI (reference sequence).

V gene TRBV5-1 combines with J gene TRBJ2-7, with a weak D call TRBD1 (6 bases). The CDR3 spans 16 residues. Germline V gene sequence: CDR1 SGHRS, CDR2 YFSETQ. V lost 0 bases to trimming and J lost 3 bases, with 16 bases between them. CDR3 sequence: CASSLGQGKIYYEQYF. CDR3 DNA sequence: TGCGCCAGCAGCTTGGGCCAGGGGAAAATTTACTACGAGCAGTACTTC.

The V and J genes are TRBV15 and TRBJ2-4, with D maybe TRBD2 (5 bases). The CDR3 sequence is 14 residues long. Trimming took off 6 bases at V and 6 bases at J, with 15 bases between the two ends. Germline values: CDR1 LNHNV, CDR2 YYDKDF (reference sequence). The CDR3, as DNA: TGTGCCACCAGTGAGCCAGGACGGGGAAACATTCAGTACTTC. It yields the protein CATSEPGRGNIQYF.

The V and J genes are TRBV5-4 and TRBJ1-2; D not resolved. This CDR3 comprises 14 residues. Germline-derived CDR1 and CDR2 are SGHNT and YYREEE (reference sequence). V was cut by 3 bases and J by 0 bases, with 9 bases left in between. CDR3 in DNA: TGTGCCAGCAGCTCGTCGTGGACTAACTATGGCTACACCTTC. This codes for CASSSSWTNYGYTF.

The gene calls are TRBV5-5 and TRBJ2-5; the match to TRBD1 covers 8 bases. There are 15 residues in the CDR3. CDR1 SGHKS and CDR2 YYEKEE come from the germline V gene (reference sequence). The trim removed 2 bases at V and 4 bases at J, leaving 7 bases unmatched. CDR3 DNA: TGTGCCAGCAGCTTCGGACAGGGATGGGGAGAGACCCAGTACTTC. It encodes CASSFGQGWGETQYF. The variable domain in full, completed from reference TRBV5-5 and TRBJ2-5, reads DAGVTQSPTHLIKTRGQQVTLRCSPISGHKSVSWYQQVLGQGPQFIFQYYEKEERGRGNFPDRFSARQFPNYSSELNVNALLLGDSALYLCASSFGQGWGETQYFGPGTRLLVL.

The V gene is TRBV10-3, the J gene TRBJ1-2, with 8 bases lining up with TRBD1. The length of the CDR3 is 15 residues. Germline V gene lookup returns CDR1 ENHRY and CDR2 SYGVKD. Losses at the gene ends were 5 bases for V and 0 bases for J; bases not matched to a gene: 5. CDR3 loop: CAISQDRAPNYGYTF. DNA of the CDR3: TGTGCCATCAGTCAGGACAGGGCACCTAACTATGGCTACACCTTC.

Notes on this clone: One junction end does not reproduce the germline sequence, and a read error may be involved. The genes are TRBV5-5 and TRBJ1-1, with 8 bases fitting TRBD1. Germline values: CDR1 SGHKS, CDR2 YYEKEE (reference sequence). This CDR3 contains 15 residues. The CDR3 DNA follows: TGTGCCAGCAGCTTGGTTCCAGGGGGCATGCCTCCCTTCCTCTTT. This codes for CASSLVPGGMPPFLF.

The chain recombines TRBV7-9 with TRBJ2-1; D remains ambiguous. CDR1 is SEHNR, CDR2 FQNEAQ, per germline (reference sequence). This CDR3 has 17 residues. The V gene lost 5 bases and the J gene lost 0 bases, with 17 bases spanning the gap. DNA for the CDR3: TGTGCCAGCAGCCCCCGGGCCGAGCGAGGCTCCTACAATGAGCAGTTCTTC. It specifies CASSPRAERGSYNEQFF.

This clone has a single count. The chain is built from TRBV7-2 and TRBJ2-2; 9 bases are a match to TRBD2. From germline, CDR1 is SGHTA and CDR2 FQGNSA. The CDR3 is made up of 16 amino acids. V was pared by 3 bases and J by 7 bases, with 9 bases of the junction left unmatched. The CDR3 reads CASSLGSGGGIGELFF. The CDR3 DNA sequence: TGTGCCAGCAGCTTGGGTAGCGGGGGTGGAATCGGGGAGCTGTTTTTT.

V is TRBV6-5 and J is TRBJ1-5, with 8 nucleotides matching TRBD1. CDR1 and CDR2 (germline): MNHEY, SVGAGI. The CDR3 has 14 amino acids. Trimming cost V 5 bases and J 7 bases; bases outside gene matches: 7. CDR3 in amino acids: CASSKQGGRQPQHF. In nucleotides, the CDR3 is TGTGCCAGCAGTAAACAGGGGGGGCGGCAGCCCCAGCATTTT.

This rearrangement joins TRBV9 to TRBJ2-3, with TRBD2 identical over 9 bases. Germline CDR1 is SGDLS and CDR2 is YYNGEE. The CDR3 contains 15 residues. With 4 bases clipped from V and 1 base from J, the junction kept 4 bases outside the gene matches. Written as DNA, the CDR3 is TGTGCCAGCAGCCTAGCGGGGAGGGGCACAGATACGCAGTATTTT. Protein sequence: CASSLAGRGTDTQYF.

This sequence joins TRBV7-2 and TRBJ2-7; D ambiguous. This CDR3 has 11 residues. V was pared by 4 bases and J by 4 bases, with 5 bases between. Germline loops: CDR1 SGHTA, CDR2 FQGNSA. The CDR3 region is CASSWSYEQYF. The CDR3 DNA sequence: TGTGCCAGCAGCTGGTCGTACGAGCAGTACTTC. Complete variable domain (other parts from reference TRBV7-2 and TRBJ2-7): GAGVSQSPSNKVTEKGKDVELRCDPISGHTALYWYRQSLGQGLEFLIYFQGNSAPDKSGLPSDRFSAERTGGSVSTLTIQRTQQEDSAVYLCASSWSYEQYFGPGTRLTVT.

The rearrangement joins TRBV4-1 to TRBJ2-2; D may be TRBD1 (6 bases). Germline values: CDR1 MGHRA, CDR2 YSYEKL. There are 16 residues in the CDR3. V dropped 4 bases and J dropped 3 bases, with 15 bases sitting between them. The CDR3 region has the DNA TGCGCCAGCAGCCGCGGACGGGGACAAGACACCGGGGAGCTGTTTTTT. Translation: CASSRGRGQDTGELFF.

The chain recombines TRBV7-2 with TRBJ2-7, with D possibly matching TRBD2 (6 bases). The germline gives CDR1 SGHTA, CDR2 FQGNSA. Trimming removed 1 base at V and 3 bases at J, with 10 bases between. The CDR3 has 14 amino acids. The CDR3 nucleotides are TGTGCCAGCAGCTTAGACCGGGGAGGCTACGAGCAGTACTTC. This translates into CASSLDRGGYEQYF.

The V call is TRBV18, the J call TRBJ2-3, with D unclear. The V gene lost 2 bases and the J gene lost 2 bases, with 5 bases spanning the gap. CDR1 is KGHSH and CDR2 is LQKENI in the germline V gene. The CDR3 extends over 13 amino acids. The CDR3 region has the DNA TGTGCCAGCTCACCAGGGAACACAGATACGCAGTATTTT. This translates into CASSPGNTDTQYF.

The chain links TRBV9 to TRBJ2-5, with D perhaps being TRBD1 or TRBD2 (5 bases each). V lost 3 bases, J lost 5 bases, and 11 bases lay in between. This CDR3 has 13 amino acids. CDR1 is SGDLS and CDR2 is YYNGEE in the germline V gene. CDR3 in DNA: TGTGCCAGCAGCGGAGGGGTTCCGGAGACCCAGTACTTC. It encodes CASSGGVPETQYF. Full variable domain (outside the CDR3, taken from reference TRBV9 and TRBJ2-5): DSGVTQTPKHLITATGQRVTLRCSPRSGDLSVYWYQQSLDQGLQFLIQYYNGEERAKGNILERFSAQQFPDLHSELNLSSLELGDSALYFCASSGGVPETQYFGPGTRLLVL.

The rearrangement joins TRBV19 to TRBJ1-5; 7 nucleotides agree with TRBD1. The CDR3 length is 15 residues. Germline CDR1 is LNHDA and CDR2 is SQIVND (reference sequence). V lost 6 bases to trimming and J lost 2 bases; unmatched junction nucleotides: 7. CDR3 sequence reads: CASRKQGTGNQPQHF. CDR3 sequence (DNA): TGTGCCAGTAGAAAACAGGGGACAGGCAATCAGCCCCAGCATTTT.

CDR3 coding DNA: TGTGCCAGCTCACCACCGGTTGGGACTAGCGACACAGATACGCAGTATTTT. Its translation: CASSPPVGTSDTDTQYF. The rearrangement uses TRBV18 and TRBJ2-3; 10 positions match TRBD2. There are 17 residues in the CDR3. CDR1 and CDR2 (germline): KGHSH, LQKENI. Trimming cost V 0 bases and J 2 bases; bases outside gene matches: 5.

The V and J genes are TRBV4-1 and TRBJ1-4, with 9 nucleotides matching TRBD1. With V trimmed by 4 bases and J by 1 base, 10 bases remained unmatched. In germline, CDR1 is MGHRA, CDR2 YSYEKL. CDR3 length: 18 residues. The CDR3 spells CASSPDSGTGQTNEKLFF. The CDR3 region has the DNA TGCGCCAGCAGCCCTGACTCCGGGACAGGGCAAACTAATGAAAAACTGTTTTTT.